This TCR beta chain was observed in a study of cytomegalovirus exposure and HLA in healthy donors. Germline CDR1 and CDR2: LNHDA and SQIVND (reference sequence). V lost 4 bases to trimming and J lost 7 bases, with 17 bases between them. CDR3 length: 15 amino acids. A multiplex PCR was run with 60 Vbeta primers and 13 Jbeta primers. Generated by immunoSEQ multiplex PCR, the TCRdb table keeps only in-frame clones and is missing some. In the table there are around 94,000 clones, around 79% of which are singletons. Findings and limits, study-wide: Later analysis associated a missense DCLRE1C variant with TCR beta V- and J-gene trimming. Cytomegalovirus association was listed for about 170 TCR beta chains.

Points on this clone: Antigen specificity is unknown.

The sequence was collected from a woman in her 40s in good health and CMV-seronegative. Specimen: PBMCs. The V and J genes are TRBV19 and TRBJ1-5; D is unclear. CDR3 coding DNA: TGTGCCAGTAGTACCAAAGATAGCCCTATCCAGCCCCAGCATTTT. Its protein is CASSTKDSPIQPQHF.